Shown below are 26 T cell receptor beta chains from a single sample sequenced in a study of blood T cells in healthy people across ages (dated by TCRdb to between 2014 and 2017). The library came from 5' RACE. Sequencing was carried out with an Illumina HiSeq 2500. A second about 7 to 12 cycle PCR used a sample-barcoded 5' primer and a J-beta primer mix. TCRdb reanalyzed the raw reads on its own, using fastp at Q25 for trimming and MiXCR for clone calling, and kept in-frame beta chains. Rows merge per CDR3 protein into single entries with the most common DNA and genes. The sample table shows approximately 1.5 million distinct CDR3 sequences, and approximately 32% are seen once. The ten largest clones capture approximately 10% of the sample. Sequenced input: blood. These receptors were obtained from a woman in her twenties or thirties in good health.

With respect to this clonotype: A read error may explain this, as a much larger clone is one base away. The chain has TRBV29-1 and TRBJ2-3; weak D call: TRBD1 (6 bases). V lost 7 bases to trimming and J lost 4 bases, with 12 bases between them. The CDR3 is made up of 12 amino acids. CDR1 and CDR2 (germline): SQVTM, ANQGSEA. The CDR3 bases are TGCAGCGGGCAGGGGATGGCAGATACGCAGTATTTT. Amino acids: CSGQGMADTQYF.

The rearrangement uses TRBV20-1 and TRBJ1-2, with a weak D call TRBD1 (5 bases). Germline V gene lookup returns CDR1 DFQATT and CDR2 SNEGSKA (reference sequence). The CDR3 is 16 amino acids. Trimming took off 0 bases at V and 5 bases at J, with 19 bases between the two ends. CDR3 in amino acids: CSAREGSGGGDYGYTF. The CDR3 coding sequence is TGCAGTGCTAGAGAGGGGTCGGGGGGAGGGGATTATGGCTACACCTTC.

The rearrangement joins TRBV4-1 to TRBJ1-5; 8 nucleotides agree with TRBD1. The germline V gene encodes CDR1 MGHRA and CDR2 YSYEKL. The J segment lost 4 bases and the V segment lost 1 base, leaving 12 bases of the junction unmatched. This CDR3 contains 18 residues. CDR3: CASSQAVYSGQVNQPQHF. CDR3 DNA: TGCGCCAGCAGCCAAGCCGTCTACTCGGGACAGGTTAATCAGCCCCAGCATTTT.

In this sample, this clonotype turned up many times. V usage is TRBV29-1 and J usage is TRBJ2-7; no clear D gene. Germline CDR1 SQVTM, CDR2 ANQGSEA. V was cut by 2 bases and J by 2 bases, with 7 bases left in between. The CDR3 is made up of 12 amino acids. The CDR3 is CSVESAPYEQYF. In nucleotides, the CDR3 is TGCAGCGTTGAATCCGCGCCCTACGAGCAGTACTTC.

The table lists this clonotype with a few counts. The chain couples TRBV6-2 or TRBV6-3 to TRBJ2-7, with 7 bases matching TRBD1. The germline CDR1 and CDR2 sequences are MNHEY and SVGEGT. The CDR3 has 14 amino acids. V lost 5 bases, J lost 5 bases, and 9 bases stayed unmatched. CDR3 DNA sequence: TGTGCCAGCAGTCCCTGGGACAGTGGCCACGAGCAGTACTTC. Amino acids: CASSPWDSGHEQYF.

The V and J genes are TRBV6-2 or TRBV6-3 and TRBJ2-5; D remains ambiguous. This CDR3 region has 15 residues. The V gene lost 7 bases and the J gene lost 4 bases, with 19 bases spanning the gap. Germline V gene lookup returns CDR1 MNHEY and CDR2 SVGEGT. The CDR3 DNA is TGTGCCAGCAACAGCCTCGGCGTCCTTCGAGAGACCCAGTACTTC. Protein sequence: CASNSLGVLRETQYF.

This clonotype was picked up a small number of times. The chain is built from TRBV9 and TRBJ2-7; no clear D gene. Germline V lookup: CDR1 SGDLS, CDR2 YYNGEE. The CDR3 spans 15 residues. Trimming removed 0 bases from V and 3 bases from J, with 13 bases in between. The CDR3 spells CASSVGNRLDYEQYF. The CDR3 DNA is TGTGCCAGCAGCGTAGGTAATAGGTTGGACTACGAGCAGTACTTC.

The CDR3 DNA is TGCAGTGCTAGTCGGGGCTGGACTAGCGGGATTCGGGGGAATGAGCAGTTCTTC. Its translation is CSASRGWTSGIRGNEQFF. The rearrangement joins TRBV20-1 to TRBJ2-1; TRBD2 matches at 12 bases. The V and J ends lost 3 bases and 7 bases, in that order; junction bases with no gene match: 16. The CDR3 contains 18 residues. Looked up from germline, CDR1 is DFQATT and CDR2 is SNEGSKA (reference sequence).

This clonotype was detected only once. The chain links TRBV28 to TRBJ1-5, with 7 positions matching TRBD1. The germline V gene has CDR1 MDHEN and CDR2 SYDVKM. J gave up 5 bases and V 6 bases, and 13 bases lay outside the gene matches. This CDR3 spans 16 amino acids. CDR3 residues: CASRTRQGLGHQPQHF. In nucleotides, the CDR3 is TGTGCCAGCAGGACTCGACAGGGTTTAGGGCATCAGCCCCAGCATTTT.

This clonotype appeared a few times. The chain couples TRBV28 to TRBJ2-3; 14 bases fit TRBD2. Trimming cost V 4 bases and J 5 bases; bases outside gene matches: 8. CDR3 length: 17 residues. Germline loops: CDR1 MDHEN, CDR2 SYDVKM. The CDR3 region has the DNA TGTGCCAGCAGTTCGGGACTAGCGGGAGCGAGTGAAGATACGCAGTATTTT. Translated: CASSSGLAGASEDTQYF.

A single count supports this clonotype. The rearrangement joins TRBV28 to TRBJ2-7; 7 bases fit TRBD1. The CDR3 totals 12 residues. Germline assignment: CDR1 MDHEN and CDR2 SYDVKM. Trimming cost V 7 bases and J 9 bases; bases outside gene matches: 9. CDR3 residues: CASNQGPGGQYF. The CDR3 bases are TGTGCCAGCAATCAGGGGCCAGGGGGGCAGTACTTC.

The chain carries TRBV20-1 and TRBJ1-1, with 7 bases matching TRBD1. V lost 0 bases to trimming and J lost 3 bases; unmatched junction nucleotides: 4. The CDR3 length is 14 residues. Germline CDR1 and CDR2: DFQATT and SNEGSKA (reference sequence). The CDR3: CSARDGTVDTEAFF. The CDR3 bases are TGCAGTGCTAGAGATGGGACAGTTGACACTGAAGCTTTCTTT.

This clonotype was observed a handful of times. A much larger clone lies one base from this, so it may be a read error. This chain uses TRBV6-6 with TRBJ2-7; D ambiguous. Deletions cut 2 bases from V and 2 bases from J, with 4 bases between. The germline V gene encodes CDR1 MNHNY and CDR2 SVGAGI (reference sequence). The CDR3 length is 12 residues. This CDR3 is CASSYGTYEQYF. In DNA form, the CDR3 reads TGTGCCAGCAGTTACGGGACCTACGAGCAGTACTTC.

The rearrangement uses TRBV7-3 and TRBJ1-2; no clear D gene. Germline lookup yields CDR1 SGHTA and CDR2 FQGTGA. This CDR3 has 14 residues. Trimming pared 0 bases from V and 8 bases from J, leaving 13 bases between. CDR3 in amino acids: CASSLTALGQGYTF. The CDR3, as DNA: TGTGCCAGCAGCTTAACGGCACTCGGTCAGGGCTACACCTTC.

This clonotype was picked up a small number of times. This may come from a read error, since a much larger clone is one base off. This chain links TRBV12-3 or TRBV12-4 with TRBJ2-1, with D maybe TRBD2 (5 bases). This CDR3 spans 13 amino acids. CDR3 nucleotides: TGTGCCAGCAGTTCCGGGAAGAACAATGGGCAGTTCTTC. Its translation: CASSSGKNNGQFF.

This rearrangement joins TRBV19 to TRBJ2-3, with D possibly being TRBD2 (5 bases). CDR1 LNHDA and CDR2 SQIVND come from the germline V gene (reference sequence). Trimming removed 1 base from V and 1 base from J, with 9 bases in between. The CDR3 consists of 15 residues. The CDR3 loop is CASSIGSAGTDTQYF. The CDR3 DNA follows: TGTGCCAGTAGTATAGGATCAGCGGGCACAGATACGCAGTATTTT.

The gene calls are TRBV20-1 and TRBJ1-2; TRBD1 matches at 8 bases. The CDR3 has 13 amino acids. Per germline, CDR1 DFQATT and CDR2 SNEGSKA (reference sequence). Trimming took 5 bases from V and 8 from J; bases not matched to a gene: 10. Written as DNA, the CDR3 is TGCAGTGCTTTACCAGGGGGCTTATACGGCTACACCTTC. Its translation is CSALPGGLYGYTF.

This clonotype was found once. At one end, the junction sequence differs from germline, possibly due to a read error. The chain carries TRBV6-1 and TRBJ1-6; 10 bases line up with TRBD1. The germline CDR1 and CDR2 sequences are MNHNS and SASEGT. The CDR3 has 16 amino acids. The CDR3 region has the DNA TGTGCCAGCAGACCAGCGCAGGGACAGGGGAATTCTCCCCCCCACTTT. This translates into CASRPAQGQGNSPPHF.

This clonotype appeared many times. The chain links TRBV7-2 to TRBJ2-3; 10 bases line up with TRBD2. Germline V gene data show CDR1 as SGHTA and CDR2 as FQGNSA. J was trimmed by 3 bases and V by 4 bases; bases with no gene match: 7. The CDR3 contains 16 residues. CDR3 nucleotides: TGTGCCAGCAGCTCCCGAGCGGGAGGGCTGACAGATACGCAGTATTTT. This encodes CASSSRAGGLTDTQYF.

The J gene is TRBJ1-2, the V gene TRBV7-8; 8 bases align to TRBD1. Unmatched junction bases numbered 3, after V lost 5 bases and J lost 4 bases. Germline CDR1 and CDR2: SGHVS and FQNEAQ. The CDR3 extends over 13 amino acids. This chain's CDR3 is CASSGDRGYGYTF. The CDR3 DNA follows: TGTGCCAGCAGCGGAGACAGGGGCTATGGCTACACCTTC.

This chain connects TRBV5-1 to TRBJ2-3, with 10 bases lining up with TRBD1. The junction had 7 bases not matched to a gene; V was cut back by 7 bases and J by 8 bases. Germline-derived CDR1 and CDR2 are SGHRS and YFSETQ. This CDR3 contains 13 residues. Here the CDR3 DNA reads TGCGCCAGCGGGCCGACAGGGGGCGGTACGCAGTATTTT. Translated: CASGPTGGGTQYF.

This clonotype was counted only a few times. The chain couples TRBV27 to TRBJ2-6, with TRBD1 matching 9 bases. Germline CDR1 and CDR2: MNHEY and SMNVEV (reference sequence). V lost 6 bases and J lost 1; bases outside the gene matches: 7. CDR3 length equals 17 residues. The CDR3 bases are TGTGCCAGCAGCCGGGACAGGGATTCTTCTGGGGCCAACGTCCTGACTTTC. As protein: CASSRDRDSSGANVLTF.

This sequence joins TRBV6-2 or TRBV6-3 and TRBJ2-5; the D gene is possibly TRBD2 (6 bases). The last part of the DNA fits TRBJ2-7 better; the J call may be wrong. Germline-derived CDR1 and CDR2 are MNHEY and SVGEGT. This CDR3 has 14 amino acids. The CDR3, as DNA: TGTGCCAGCAGTTACTCGGAGGGCGACTACGAGCAGTACTTC. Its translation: CASSYSEGDYEQYF.

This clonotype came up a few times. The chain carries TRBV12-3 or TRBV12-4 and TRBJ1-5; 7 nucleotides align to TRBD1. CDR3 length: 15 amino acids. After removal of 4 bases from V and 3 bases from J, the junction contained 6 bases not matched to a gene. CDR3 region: CASSSGQKPNQPQHF. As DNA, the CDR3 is TGTGCCAGCAGTTCGGGACAGAAACCCAATCAGCCCCAGCATTTT.

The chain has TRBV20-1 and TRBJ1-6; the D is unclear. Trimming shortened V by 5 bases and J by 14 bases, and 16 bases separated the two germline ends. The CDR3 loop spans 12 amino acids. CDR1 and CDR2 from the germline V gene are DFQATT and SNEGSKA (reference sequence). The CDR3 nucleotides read TGCAGTGCTTACGACGGTGGGTTCACCCTCCACTTT. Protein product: CSAYDGGFTLHF.

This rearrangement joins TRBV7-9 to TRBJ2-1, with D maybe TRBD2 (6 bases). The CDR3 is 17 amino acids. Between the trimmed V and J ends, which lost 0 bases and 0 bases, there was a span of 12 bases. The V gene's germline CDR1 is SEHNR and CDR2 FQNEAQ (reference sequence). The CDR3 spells CASSLAEGWSSYNEQFF. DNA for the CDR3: TGTGCCAGCAGCTTAGCGGAGGGGTGGAGCTCCTACAATGAGCAGTTCTTC.